What follows are 6 T cell receptor beta chains derived from one specimen sequenced in a study of blood T cell repertoires in COVID-19. The assay was immunoSEQ multiplex PCR, and TCRdb's table has in-frame clones only and misses some. The sample contains 150,000 to 200,000 clones, about 84% of which appear only once. Sequencing was done on a sample of peripheral blood. Receptors originate from a person aged 65-85 years with COVID-19, enrolled during active disease.

The V and J genes are TRBV11-2 and TRBJ1-5; 8 nucleotides line up with TRBD1. CDR3 length: 15 amino acids. Germline V lookup: CDR1 SGHAT, CDR2 FQNNGV. The junction had 12 bases not matched to a gene; V was cut back by 4 bases and J by 10 bases. The CDR3 sequence: CASSSMADRGGPQHF. DNA for the CDR3: TGTGCCAGCAGCTCGATGGCCGACAGGGGTGGTCCCCAGCATTTT. Together with reference TRBV11-2 and TRBJ1-5, the CDR3 gives the full variable domain: EAGVAQSPRYKIIEKRQSVAFWCNPISGHATLYWYQQILGQGPKLLIQFQNNGVVDDSQLPKDRFSAERLKGVDSTLKIQPAKLEDSAVYLCASSSMADRGGPQHFGDGTRLSIL.

This sequence joins TRBV7-2 and TRBJ1-4; 7 bases fit TRBD1. V lost 3 bases to trimming and J lost 4 bases; unmatched junction nucleotides: 5. This CDR3 is built from 15 residues. The germline V gene has CDR1 SGHTA and CDR2 FQGNSA. CDR3 sequence: CASSLKGQYNEKLFF. In DNA, the CDR3 is TGTGCCAGCAGCTTGAAGGGACAGTATAATGAAAAACTGTTTTTT.

This chain links TRBV11-3 with TRBJ2-5; D gene uncertain. The CDR3 covers 13 residues. CDR1 is SGHNT and CDR2 is YENEEA in the germline V gene. V lost 0 bases, J lost 5 bases, and 7 bases lay in between. This CDR3 is CASSLESSETQYF. CDR3 nucleotides: TGTGCCAGCAGCTTAGAGTCATCCGAGACCCAGTACTTC.

The rearrangement uses TRBV27 and TRBJ1-3; 9 bases line up with TRBD1. With V trimmed by 8 bases and J by 0 bases, 17 bases remained unmatched. Germline assignment: CDR1 MNHEY and CDR2 SMNVEV (reference sequence). This CDR3 contains 19 residues. The CDR3 bases are TGTGCCAGCCGCCGCACAGGGGGCGGATCAAGAAGCTCTGGAAACACCATATATTTT. Translating gives CASRRTGGGSRSSGNTIYF.

The chain employs TRBV5-1 and TRBJ2-7; 9 positions match TRBD1. The V and J ends lost 4 bases and 4 bases, in that order; junction bases with no gene match: 6. The CDR3 is made up of 14 amino acids. Germline CDR1 SGHRS, CDR2 YFSETQ. Written as DNA, the CDR3 is TGCGCCAGCAGCCCTCAGACAGGGGGTTACGAGCAGTACTTC. Its protein product is CASSPQTGGYEQYF.

This clone was counted a few times. The gene calls are TRBV6-6 and TRBJ1-1; the D gene is possibly TRBD1 (6 bases). The length of the CDR3 is 15 residues. Deletions cut 7 bases from V and 1 base from J, with 16 bases between. The germline gives CDR1 MNHNY, CDR2 SVGAGI (reference sequence). CDR3: CASMGGGGQNTEAFF. The CDR3 DNA reads TGTGCCAGCATGGGAGGGGGGGGCCAGAACACTGAAGCTTTCTTT.